The 29 T cell receptor beta chains presented below share a single source sample, sequenced in a study of T cell responses to AZD1222 COVID-19 vaccine. Method: immunoSEQ multiplex PCR; TCRdb's copy keeps in-frame clones and lacks some. The sample includes about 68,000 clones, around 83% of them seen just once. Sequencing used peripheral blood, obtained on day 0 of AZD1222 vaccination. These receptors all come from an adult in good health.

The CDR3 protein is CASSLGGQSSSGNTIYF. CDR3 nucleotides: TGCGCCAGCAGCTTGGGCGGACAGAGCAGCTCTGGAAACACCATATATTTT. The J gene is TRBJ1-3, the V gene TRBV5-1, with a possible D match to TRBD1 (6 bases). The CDR3 length is 17 residues. The germline V gene has CDR1 SGHRS and CDR2 YFSETQ. Trimming stripped 0 bases from V and 0 bases from J, with 13 bases between.

The CDR3 DNA follows: TGTGCCAGCATGTGGGGAAGAGAGCAGGATAATAGTAATCAGCCCCAGCATTTT. It is translated as CASMWGREQDNSNQPQHF. The rearrangement joins TRBV27 to TRBJ1-5; unclear D gene. The germline gives CDR1 MNHEY, CDR2 SMNVEV (reference sequence). Between the trimmed V and J ends, which lost 7 bases and 4 bases, there was a span of 26 bases. CDR3 length equals 18 residues.

V usage is TRBV9 and J usage is TRBJ1-1, with TRBD1 as a possible D gene (5 bases). CDR1 and CDR2 (germline): SGDLS, YYNGEE. This CDR3 spans 13 amino acids. Trimming took off 3 bases at V and 1 base at J, with 7 bases between the two ends. Written as DNA, the CDR3 is TGTGCCAGCAGCGGGGGGAGGAACACTGAAGCTTTCTTT. This translates into CASSGGRNTEAFF. The entire variable domain, with the rest obtained from reference TRBV9 and TRBJ1-1, is as follows: DSGVTQTPKHLITATGQRVTLRCSPRSGDLSVYWYQQSLDQGLQFLIQYYNGEERAKGNILERFSAQQFPDLHSELNLSSLELGDSALYFCASSGGRNTEAFFGQGTRLTVV.

The genes are TRBV5-8 and TRBJ2-3; 7 nucleotides line up with TRBD2. With 4 bases clipped from V and 6 bases from J, the junction kept 11 bases outside the gene matches. Looked up from germline, CDR1 is SGHTS and CDR2 is YDEGEE. The CDR3 totals 15 residues. CDR3 sequence reads: CASSPGEGLTDTQYF. CDR3 nucleotides: TGTGCCAGCAGCCCGGGGGAGGGGTTAACGGATACGCAGTATTTT.

This chain uses TRBV10-3 with TRBJ2-1, with D maybe TRBD2 (7 bases). V lost 0 bases and J lost 5, with 20 bases in between. The germline gives CDR1 ENHRY, CDR2 SYGVKD. This CDR3 is built from 18 residues. For the CDR3, the DNA is TGTGCCATCAGTGAGTCGACAGGTGGACGGGGGGCAAACAATGAGCAGTTCTTC. Its translation is CAISESTGGRGANNEQFF.

V usage is TRBV7-2 and J usage is TRBJ1-2, with 8 bases lining up with TRBD1. The CDR3 is 14 residues long. Germline V CDR1 and CDR2: SGHTA, FQGNSA. Trimming took 2 bases from V and 2 from J; bases not matched to a gene: 1. The CDR3 nucleotides read TGTGCCAGCAGCTTACAGGGGGCGAACTATGGCTACACCTTC. This encodes CASSLQGANYGYTF.

This clone was picked up many times. The V call is TRBV7-9, the J call TRBJ1-5; D gene ambiguous. CDR3 length: 13 amino acids. Germline CDR1 is SEHNR and CDR2 is FQNEAQ (reference sequence). Trimming stripped 5 bases from V and 10 bases from J, with 15 bases between. The CDR3 loop is CASSARARGPQHF. CDR3 bases: TGTGCCAGCAGCGCCCGGGCTCGAGGACCCCAGCATTTT.

V and J are TRBV6-5 and TRBJ1-2, with D hard to call. This CDR3 spans 13 amino acids. The V end was cut by 2 bases, the J end by 4 bases, with 8 bases between. Germline CDR1 MNHEY, CDR2 SVGAGI. The CDR3 DNA is TGTGCCAGCAGTTACGGCAGAACCTATGGCTACACCTTC. Encoded protein: CASSYGRTYGYTF.

A few counts support this clone. The chain carries TRBV4-1 and TRBJ1-5, with TRBD1 identical over 8 bases. CDR1 and CDR2 (germline): MGHRA, YSYEKL. CDR3 length equals 16 residues. V trimming: 2 bases; J trimming: 4 bases; junction bases outside the gene matches: 7. The CDR3 loop is CASSQSPDRGNQPQHF. Here the CDR3 DNA reads TGCGCCAGCAGCCAATCTCCTGACAGGGGAAATCAGCCCCAGCATTTT.

V usage is TRBV5-1 and J usage is TRBJ1-2, with TRBD1 matching over 9 bases. Germline V gene data show CDR1 as SGHRS and CDR2 as YFSETQ. V dropped 6 bases and J dropped 6; count of bases not matched to a gene: 9. CDR3 length equals 14 residues. The CDR3 bases are TGCGCCAGCACCCCGGGGACAGGGCCAAATGGCTACACCTTC. It yields the protein CASTPGTGPNGYTF.

The J gene is TRBJ1-1, the V gene TRBV27; D remains unclear. The CDR3 totals 16 residues. V was clipped by 4 bases and J by 1 base, with 16 bases between them. Germline V CDR1 and CDR2: MNHEY, SMNVEV (reference sequence). In DNA, the CDR3 is TGTGCCAGCAGTTCCGATTCGGGGAAAGGGAACACTGAAGCTTTCTTT. Translating it yields CASSSDSGKGNTEAFF.

The chain employs TRBV5-1 and TRBJ2-3; D is uncertain. Trimming removed 2 bases from V and 0 bases from J, with 10 bases in between. This CDR3 is 15 amino acids long. Germline CDR1 is SGHRS and CDR2 is YFSETQ. CDR3 DNA: TGCGCCAGCAGCTTAAGTTCCCCTAGCACAGATACGCAGTATTTT. Protein sequence: CASSLSSPSTDTQYF. The full variable domain, rest sourced from reference TRBV5-1 and TRBJ2-3, is KAGVTQTPRYLIKTRGQQVTLSCSPISGHRSVSWYQQTPGQGLQFLFEYFSETQRNKGNFPGRFSGRQFSNSRSEMNVSTLELGDSALYLCASSLSSPSTDTQYFGPGTRLTVL.

The chain has TRBV28 and TRBJ1-2, with D maybe TRBD1 (5 bases). Germline V gives CDR1 MDHEN, CDR2 SYDVKM. The CDR3 loop spans 14 amino acids. V lost 10 bases and J 0 bases, leaving 15 bases between the germline ends. The CDR3 DNA reads TGTGCCATTCTCCCCGGGGGGGCTAACTATGGCTACACCTTC. It translates to CAILPGGANYGYTF.

The genes are TRBV3-1 (or the pseudogene TRBV3-2) and TRBJ2-5; 7 positions match TRBD2. Looked up from germline, CDR1 is LGHDT and CDR2 is YNNKEL (reference sequence). J gave up 5 bases and V 1 base, and 10 bases lay outside the gene matches. CDR3 length: 16 residues. This CDR3 reads CASSQGQKRGAETQYF. CDR3 DNA sequence: TGTGCCAGCAGCCAAGGACAAAAGCGGGGAGCTGAGACCCAGTACTTC.

The chain couples TRBV11-2 to TRBJ1-5, with a possible D match to TRBD1 (6 bases). Trimming stripped 4 bases from V and 5 bases from J, with 12 bases between. Per germline, CDR1 SGHAT and CDR2 FQNNGV. The length of the CDR3 is 14 residues. This chain's CDR3 is CASSSYGGDQPQHF. Written as DNA, the CDR3 is TGTGCCAGCAGCTCTTATGGGGGCGATCAGCCCCAGCATTTT.

V usage is TRBV11-3 and J usage is TRBJ2-5; D gene ambiguous. CDR1 is SGHNT, CDR2 YENEEA, per germline. Trimming shortened V by 5 bases and J by 2 bases, and 15 bases separated the two germline ends. CDR3 length: 15 residues. The CDR3: CASSLNGQAQETQYF. The CDR3 DNA reads as TGTGCCAGCAGCCTAAACGGGCAGGCTCAAGAGACCCAGTACTTC. The full variable domain, with the rest looked up from reference TRBV11-3 and TRBJ2-5, is EAGVVQSPRYKIIEKKQPVAFWCNPISGHNTLYWYLQNLGQGPELLIRYENEEAVDDSQLPKDRFSAERLKGVDSTLKIQPAELGDSAVYLCASSLNGQAQETQYFGPGTRLLVL.

V is TRBV6-2 or TRBV6-3 and J is TRBJ2-7; TRBD1 matches 8 bases. The CDR3 is 14 amino acids. Germline CDR1 and CDR2: MNHEY and SVGEGT. Trimming took 5 bases from V and 2 from J; bases not matched to a gene: 5. The CDR3 DNA sequence: TGTGCCAGCAGTCGAACGACAGGGGCCTACGAGCAGTACTTC. It is translated as CASSRTTGAYEQYF.

This clone was recorded a few times. CDR3 loop: CASSLRENTEAFF. CDR3 DNA: TGTGCCAGCAGCTTAAGAGAGAACACTGAAGCTTTCTTT. V is TRBV11-2 and J is TRBJ1-1; no reliable D call. V was trimmed by 2 bases and J by 1 base, leaving 5 bases between them. CDR1 is SGHAT, CDR2 FQNNGV, per germline. This CDR3 spans 13 amino acids.

The sample holds one count of this clone. The V call is TRBV28, the J call TRBJ2-7, with D perhaps TRBD2 (5 bases). Germline V gene data show CDR1 as MDHEN and CDR2 as SYDVKM. With 6 bases removed from V and 6 bases from J, the gap between germline ends came to 18 bases. There are 14 residues in the CDR3. The DNA for the CDR3 is TGTGCCAGCAGGCCCCCGGGGATGCTGACCGAGCAGTACTTC. Amino acids: CASRPPGMLTEQYF. The full variable domain, completed using reference TRBV28 and TRBJ2-7, is DVKVTQSSRYLVKRTGEKVFLECVQDMDHENMFWYRQDPGLGLRLIYFSYDVKMKEKGDIPEGYSVSREKKERFSLILESASTNQTSMYLCASRPPGMLTEQYFGPGTRLTVT.

This rearrangement joins TRBV7-9 to TRBJ1-6, with a weak D call TRBD1 (6 bases). Trimming left V 1 base short and J 8 bases short, with 9 bases between. The CDR3 is 14 amino acids. Germline CDR1 is SEHNR and CDR2 is FQNEAQ (reference sequence). The CDR3 reads CASSLGGGDSPLHF. In nucleotides, the CDR3 is TGTGCCAGCAGCTTAGGTGGGGGCGATTCACCCCTCCACTTT. Variable domain in full (rest from reference TRBV7-9 and TRBJ1-6): DTGVSQNPRHKITKRGQNVTFRCDPISEHNRLYWYRQTLGQGPEFLTYFQNEAQLEKSRLLSDRFSAERPKGSFSTLEIQRTEQGDSAMYLCASSLGGGDSPLHFGNGTRLTVT.

The chain has TRBV9 and TRBJ2-7; 8 bases fit TRBD2. This CDR3 is 16 amino acids long. Germline-derived CDR1 and CDR2 are SGDLS and YYNGEE. Unmatched junction bases numbered 11, after V lost 3 bases and J lost 3 bases. CDR3 in DNA: TGTGCCAGCAGCGCCGGTTGGGGTAGCGGGGACTACGAGCAGTACTTC. Protein sequence: CASSAGWGSGDYEQYF.

V is TRBV27 and J is TRBJ2-1, with TRBD2 identical over 8 bases. Germline CDR1 is MNHEY and CDR2 is SMNVEV (reference sequence). The CDR3 is 16 amino acids. Germline trimming cut 0 bases from V and 6 bases from J; bases unmatched to any gene: 7. DNA of the CDR3: TGTGCCAGCAGTTTATCCTTAGCGGGGCGATTCAATGAGCAGTTCTTC. Its translation: CASSLSLAGRFNEQFF.

The V gene is TRBV6-5, the J gene TRBJ1-2, with TRBD1 identical over 7 bases. V shed 4 bases and J 8 bases; nucleotides not matched to a gene: 7. The CDR3 has 13 amino acids. Germline V gene data show CDR1 as MNHEY and CDR2 as SVGAGI. Written as DNA, the CDR3 is TGTGCCAGCAGTTTAGGACAGGCGAGAGGCTACACCTTC. Residues: CASSLGQARGYTF.

V usage is TRBV27 and J usage is TRBJ1-3; 7 bases agree with TRBD1. The trim removed 6 bases at V and 3 bases at J, leaving 8 bases unmatched. Germline V gives CDR1 MNHEY, CDR2 SMNVEV (reference sequence). The CDR3 contains 15 residues. In DNA form, the CDR3 reads TGTGCCAGCAGCGTGGCAGGGGGTCATGGAAACACCATATATTTT. Translated: CASSVAGGHGNTIYF.

This clone was detected only a few times. The chain recombines TRBV7-6 with TRBJ1-3, with TRBD1 as a possible D gene (5 bases). This CDR3 comprises 14 residues. Germline V CDR1 and CDR2: SGHVS, FNYEAQ. Trimming cost V 6 bases and J 2 bases, with 11 bases left between them. The CDR3 nucleotides read TGTGCCAGCAGAATGGGGGTTACTGGAAACACCATATATTTT. It translates to CASRMGVTGNTIYF.

V and J are TRBV7-8 and TRBJ2-4, with a tentative D call TRBD1 (5 bases). Germline V gives CDR1 SGHVS, CDR2 FQNEAQ. V lost 4 bases and J lost 0, with 7 bases in between. The CDR3 has 14 residues. CDR3 residues: CASSSTVAKNIQYF. CDR3 bases: TGTGCCAGCAGCTCGACAGTAGCCAAAAACATTCAGTACTTC.

The gene calls are TRBV21-1 and TRBJ1-6. TRBV21-1 is annotated as a pseudogene. The CDR3 consists of 15 residues. The CDR3 sequence: CASSKGLIYNSPLHF. The CDR3 region has the DNA TGTGCCAGCAGCAAGGGACTAATCTATAATTCACCCCTCCACTTT.

V is TRBV6-5 and J is TRBJ1-2; possibly TRBD1 for D (6 bases). Germline CDR1 is MNHEY and CDR2 is SVGAGI. The V end was cut by 4 bases, the J end by 6 bases, with 12 bases between. There are 13 residues in the CDR3. As DNA, the CDR3 is TGTGCCAGCAGTTTTTCCCCAGGGGATGGCTACACCTTC. Protein: CASSFSPGDGYTF.

CDR3 in DNA: TGTGCCAGCAGCCACCGCCAGGGAATAGCGAATCAGCCCCAGCATTTT. Encoded protein: CASSHRQGIANQPQHF. J is TRBJ1-5 and V is TRBV7-8, with a possible D match to TRBD1 (5 bases). The CDR3 extends over 16 amino acids. V lost 5 bases and J 4 bases, leaving 18 bases between the germline ends. CDR1 SGHVS and CDR2 FQNEAQ come from the germline V gene.